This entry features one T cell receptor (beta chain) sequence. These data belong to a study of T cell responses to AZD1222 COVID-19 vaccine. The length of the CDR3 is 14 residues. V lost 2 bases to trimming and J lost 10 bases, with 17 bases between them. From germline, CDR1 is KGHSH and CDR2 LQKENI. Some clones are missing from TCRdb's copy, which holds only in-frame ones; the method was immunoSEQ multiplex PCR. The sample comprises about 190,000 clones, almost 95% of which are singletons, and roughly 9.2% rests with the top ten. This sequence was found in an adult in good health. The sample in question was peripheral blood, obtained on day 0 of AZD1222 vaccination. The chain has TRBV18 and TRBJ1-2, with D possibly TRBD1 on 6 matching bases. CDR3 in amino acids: CASSPRQDAYFYTF. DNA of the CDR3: TGTGCCAGCTCACCAAGACAGGACGCCTATTTCTACACCTTC. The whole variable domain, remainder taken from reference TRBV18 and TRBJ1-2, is NAGVMQNPRHLVRRRGQEARLRCSPMKGHSHVYWYRQLPEEGLKFMVYLQKENIIDESGMPKERFSAEFPKEGPSILRIQQVVRGDSAAYFCASSPRQDAYFYTFGSGTRLTVV.